Following are 24 T cell receptor beta chains from one sample sequenced in a study of blood T cell repertoires in COVID-19. Repertoires were generated with immunoSEQ multiplex PCR, while TCRdb's copy carries only in-frame clones and drops some. The data contain about 400,000 clones, around nine tenths of them singletons. Sequencing was performed on PBMCs or T cells enriched from blood (not recorded which). Receptor source: a woman in her 30s with acute COVID-19.

This chain links TRBV3-1 (or the pseudogene TRBV3-2) with TRBJ1-2; 8 nucleotides line up with TRBD1. The CDR3 has 14 residues. Unmatched junction bases numbered 4, after V lost 4 bases and J lost 3 bases. Germline CDR1 and CDR2: LGHDT and YNNKEL (reference sequence). In DNA, the CDR3 is TGTGCCAGCAGCCGCTTCAGGGGGCACTATGGCTACACCTTC. The encoded protein is CASSRFRGHYGYTF.

This clone was recorded once. The DNA of the CDR3 is TGTGCCAGCAGCGTAGATGTGAGGGGGGGTTCCTACGAGCAGTACTTC. This gives the protein CASSVDVRGGSYEQYF. The chain employs TRBV9 and TRBJ2-7; D is perhaps TRBD2 (7 bases). Germline CDR1 SGDLS, CDR2 YYNGEE. The CDR3 has 16 residues. V was clipped by 0 bases and J by 1 base, with 14 bases between them.

J is TRBJ1-1 and V is TRBV11-2; a weak D match, TRBD1 (5 bases). Germline CDR1 reads SGHAT; CDR2 reads FQNNGV. Trimming stripped 1 base from V and 5 bases from J, with 11 bases between. CDR3 size: 14 residues. CDR3 amino acids: CASSLVVGGTEAFF. The CDR3 DNA sequence: TGTGCCAGCAGCTTAGTTGTGGGGGGTACTGAAGCTTTCTTT.

The chain recombines TRBV4-3 with TRBJ2-3; D may be TRBD2 (6 bases). This CDR3 contains 16 residues. V lost 0 bases and J lost 5, with 15 bases in between. Germline CDR1 reads LGHNA; CDR2 reads YSLEER. CDR3 amino acids: CASSQDRGWREDTQYF. CDR3 nucleotide sequence: TGCGCCAGCAGCCAAGATCGCGGTTGGAGGGAAGATACGCAGTATTTT.

The V and J genes are TRBV25-1 and TRBJ1-6, with 10 bases fitting TRBD1. Per germline, CDR1 MGHDK and CDR2 SYGVNS. This CDR3 has 15 residues. V gave up 3 bases and J gave up 7 bases; unmatched junction bases: 3. The CDR3 reads CASSDWDRGNSPLHF. The DNA of the CDR3 is TGTGCCAGCAGTGACTGGGACAGGGGAAATTCACCCCTCCACTTT.

J is TRBJ1-3 and V is TRBV3-1 (or the pseudogene TRBV3-2); tentatively, D is TRBD1 (6 bases). This CDR3 has 16 amino acids. Trimming stripped 4 bases from V and 3 bases from J, with 16 bases between. Germline CDR1 is LGHDT and CDR2 is YNNKEL (reference sequence). The DNA for the CDR3 is TGTGCCAGCAGCCCGAAATCAGGGGTGGGTGGAAACACCATATATTTT. Translation gives CASSPKSGVGGNTIYF.

The rearrangement links TRBV6-2 or TRBV6-3 to TRBJ1-5; 10 bases align to TRBD1. CDR3 size: 14 residues. Germline V gene sequence: CDR1 MNHEY, CDR2 SVGEGT. Losses at the gene ends were 4 bases for V and 5 bases for J; bases not matched to a gene: 2. CDR3 bases: TGTGCCAGCAGTTCGACAGGGGGCTATCAGCCCCAGCATTTT. It codes for CASSSTGGYQPQHF.

The rearrangement links TRBV10-3 to TRBJ2-3; 7 nucleotides align to TRBD2. The CDR3 length is 12 residues. The germline V gene has CDR1 ENHRY and CDR2 SYGVKD. V shed 4 bases and J 6 bases; nucleotides not matched to a gene: 1. The DNA of the CDR3 is TGTGCCATCAGTGTGGGGGGGGATACGCAGTATTTT. Its protein is CAISVGGDTQYF.

The V call is TRBV27, the J call TRBJ2-3, with D perhaps TRBD1 (6 bases). Trimming took off 3 bases at V and 3 bases at J, with 22 bases between the two ends. CDR1 and CDR2 from the germline V gene are MNHEY and SMNVEV (reference sequence). CDR3 length: 18 residues. The CDR3 here is CASSLGPYRQDRTDTQYF. CDR3 nucleotides: TGTGCCAGCAGTTTGGGGCCTTACCGACAGGACCGGACAGATACGCAGTATTTT.

The genes are TRBV9 and TRBJ1-5; 7 nucleotides align to TRBD1. The V segment lost 4 bases and the J segment 7 bases; nucleotides outside the gene matches: 8. CDR3 length equals 14 residues. Looked up from germline, CDR1 is SGDLS and CDR2 is YYNGEE. CDR3 sequence reads: CASSPTGFGQPQHF. The DNA for the CDR3 is TGTGCCAGCAGCCCGACAGGGTTCGGGCAGCCCCAGCATTTT.

V gene TRBV3-1 (or the pseudogene TRBV3-2) combines with J gene TRBJ1-4; TRBD1 is a possible D gene (6 bases). The germline V gene encodes CDR1 LGHDT and CDR2 YNNKEL (reference sequence). This CDR3 is 15 amino acids long. V dropped 1 base and J dropped 0 bases, with 6 bases sitting between them. As DNA, the CDR3 is TGTGCCAGCAGCCAAGGACAGGCAACTAATGAAAAACTGTTTTTT. It codes for CASSQGQATNEKLFF.

This rearrangement joins TRBV7-2 to TRBJ1-3, with 7 bases lining up with TRBD1. CDR1 and CDR2 (germline): SGHTA, FQGNSA. Trimming took 1 base from V and 5 from J; bases not matched to a gene: 2. The CDR3 length is 14 residues. The CDR3 DNA is TGTGCCAGCAGCTTAGGACAGGGTAGAAACACCATATATTTT. It codes for CASSLGQGRNTIYF.

This clone was seen a handful of times. The V and J genes are TRBV7-3 and TRBJ1-2; 7 bases are shared with TRBD1. V lost 4 bases to trimming and J lost 3 bases; unmatched junction nucleotides: 2. Germline V gene sequence: CDR1 SGHTA, CDR2 FQGTGA. The CDR3 sequence is 13 residues long. The CDR3 nucleotides are TGTGCCAGCAGCTCAACAGGGGACTATGGCTACACCTTC. Translation: CASSSTGDYGYTF.

This clone was found once. The V and J genes are TRBV6-5 and TRBJ2-7; 7 nucleotides agree with TRBD1. V was clipped by 6 bases and J by 2 bases; unmatched bases: 7. The CDR3 covers 14 residues. Per the germline V gene, CDR1 is MNHEY and CDR2 is SVGAGI. The DNA for the CDR3 is TGTGCCAGCAGGCCCCGGGACAGAGCCTACGAGCAGTACTTC. It yields the protein CASRPRDRAYEQYF.

The J gene is TRBJ1-4, the V gene TRBV5-1; D perhaps matches TRBD1 (6 bases). The CDR3 extends over 13 amino acids. Looked up from germline, CDR1 is SGHRS and CDR2 is YFSETQ. V was trimmed by 5 bases and J by 3 bases, leaving 8 bases between them. This CDR3 reads CASSWTANEKLFF. CDR3 DNA sequence: TGCGCCAGCAGTTGGACAGCTAATGAAAAACTGTTTTTT.

A word on this clone: This specimen includes other DNA sequences encoding the same CDR3. The chain couples TRBV9 to TRBJ1-6, with a tentative D call TRBD1 (6 bases). The germline V gene has CDR1 SGDLS and CDR2 YYNGEE. This CDR3 has 16 amino acids. The V end was cut by 2 bases, the J end by 0 bases, with 9 bases between. CDR3 loop: CASSVEGGSYNSPLHF. DNA of the CDR3: TGTGCCAGCAGCGTGGAAGGGGGCTCCTATAATTCACCCCTCCACTTT.

Turning to this clone: The sample carries other DNA sequences with the same CDR3. The genes are TRBV5-1 and TRBJ2-3; 11 bases agree with TRBD2. CDR3 size: 15 residues. J gave up 3 bases and V 0 bases, and 0 bases lay outside the gene matches. The germline gives CDR1 SGHRS, CDR2 YFSETQ. The CDR3, as DNA: TGCGCCAGCAGCTTGGTAGCGGGGGGGACAGATACGCAGTATTTT. This sequence encodes CASSLVAGGTDTQYF. The entire variable domain, with the rest obtained from reference TRBV5-1 and TRBJ2-3, is as follows: KAGVTQTPRYLIKTRGQQVTLSCSPISGHRSVSWYQQTPGQGLQFLFEYFSETQRNKGNFPGRFSGRQFSNSRSEMNVSTLELGDSALYLCASSLVAGGTDTQYFGPGTRLTVL.

A note on this clone: This specimen includes other DNA sequences encoding the same CDR3. The V gene is TRBV3-1 (or the pseudogene TRBV3-2), the J gene TRBJ2-7; D possibly corresponds to TRBD1 (5 bases). Trimming shortened V by 2 bases and J by 4 bases, and 6 bases separated the two germline ends. Germline V gene sequence: CDR1 LGHDT, CDR2 YNNKEL (reference sequence). The CDR3 has 12 amino acids. CDR3 coding DNA: TGTGCCAGCAGCCAAACAGGTTACGAGCAGTACTTC. It specifies CASSQTGYEQYF.

This chain connects TRBV19 to TRBJ2-2; TRBD1 aligns across 7 bases. With 3 bases clipped from V and 7 bases from J, the junction kept 11 bases outside the gene matches. CDR3 size: 16 residues. Germline CDR1 LNHDA, CDR2 SQIVND (reference sequence). The CDR3 sequence: CASSMVWDSIFGELFF. The CDR3 nucleotides are TGTGCCAGTAGTATGGTGTGGGACAGCATCTTCGGGGAGCTGTTTTTT.

The rearrangement links TRBV7-8 to TRBJ2-5; TRBD1 matches at 7 bases. The germline CDR1 and CDR2 sequences are SGHVS and FQNEAQ. The V segment lost 5 bases and the J segment 5 bases; nucleotides outside the gene matches: 8. CDR3 length: 14 residues. CDR3 coding DNA: TGTGCCAGCAGCGCAGTAGGGGGCCTGGAGACCCAGTACTTC. This encodes CASSAVGGLETQYF.

DNA of the CDR3: TGTGCCAGCAGCTTCCGGGGCACACGGGGGTATGGCTACACCTTC. Encoded protein: CASSFRGTRGYGYTF. This chain uses TRBV5-4 with TRBJ1-2; perhaps TRBD1 as D (5 bases). Germline loops: CDR1 SGHNT, CDR2 YYREEE (reference sequence). The V end lost 2 bases, the J end lost 5 bases, and 16 bases lay between the germline ends. This CDR3 is built from 15 residues. Full variable domain (rest looked up from reference TRBV5-4 and TRBJ1-2): ETGVTQSPTHLIKTRGQQVTLRCSSQSGHNTVSWYQQALGQGPQFIFQYYREEENGRGNFPPRFSGLQFPNYSSELNVNALELDDSALYLCASSFRGTRGYGYTFGSGTRLTVV.

The rearrangement joins TRBV2 to TRBJ1-6, with 11 bases aligning to TRBD1. The V gene's germline CDR1 is SNHLY and CDR2 FYNNEI. Trimming cost V 7 bases and J 8 bases; bases outside gene matches: 10. CDR3 length equals 16 residues. DNA of the CDR3: TGTGCCAGCATTTACCAAGGACAGGGGGCTTATTCACCCCTCCACTTT. The encoded protein is CASIYQGQGAYSPLHF.

The gene calls are TRBV5-6 and TRBJ2-3; 10 nucleotides align to TRBD1. The CDR3 totals 15 residues. Per the germline V gene, CDR1 is SGHDT and CDR2 is YYEEEE. The V gene end was trimmed by 4 bases and the J gene end by 3 bases; junction bases not matched to a gene: 5. Here the CDR3 reads CASSPRDRGTDTQYF. Here the CDR3 DNA reads TGTGCCAGCAGCCCCCGGGACAGGGGAACAGATACGCAGTATTTT.

This rearrangement joins TRBV12-5 to TRBJ1-1, with D possibly being TRBD1 (5 bases). Germline loops: CDR1 LGHNT, CDR2 FRNRAP. CDR3 length equals 13 residues. The germline V and J ends were trimmed by 3 bases and 7 bases, with 12 bases remaining between them. CDR3 in DNA: TGTGCTAGTGGTTTAGGGCAGGGTGGTGAAGCTTTCTTT. It encodes CASGLGQGGEAFF.